This entry describes one T cell receptor beta chain. Its antigen is still unknown. One junction end disagrees with the germline gene, perhaps due to a read error. The sample belongs to a study of CD8 T cells in Susac syndrome. Study-wide points: The study's TCR sequencing and HLA analysis covered a relatively small number of individuals, and the study acknowledged this.

There are 15 residues in the CDR3. Germline V lookup: CDR1 SGDLS, CDR2 YYNGEE. With random hexamers, reverse transcription was performed on about 0.5 to 1 ug of RNA. Amplification of TCR beta CDR3 spanned 54 Vbeta and 13 Jbeta via immunoSEQ multiplex PCR. TCRdb fed the immunoSEQ multiplex PCR reads into MiXCR, producing one record per CDR3 protein. The table lists approximately 140,000 distinct CDR3 sequences, over 80% of them singletons. This receptor was obtained from a human donor with multiple sclerosis. Source material: CD8+ T cells from PBMCs. This chain uses TRBV9 with TRBJ1-1, with 8 bases lining up with TRBD1. The CDR3 DNA reads TGTGCCAACAGCGGACGACAGGGGATGAACACTGAAGCTTTCTTT. Translating gives CANSGRQGMNTEAFF.